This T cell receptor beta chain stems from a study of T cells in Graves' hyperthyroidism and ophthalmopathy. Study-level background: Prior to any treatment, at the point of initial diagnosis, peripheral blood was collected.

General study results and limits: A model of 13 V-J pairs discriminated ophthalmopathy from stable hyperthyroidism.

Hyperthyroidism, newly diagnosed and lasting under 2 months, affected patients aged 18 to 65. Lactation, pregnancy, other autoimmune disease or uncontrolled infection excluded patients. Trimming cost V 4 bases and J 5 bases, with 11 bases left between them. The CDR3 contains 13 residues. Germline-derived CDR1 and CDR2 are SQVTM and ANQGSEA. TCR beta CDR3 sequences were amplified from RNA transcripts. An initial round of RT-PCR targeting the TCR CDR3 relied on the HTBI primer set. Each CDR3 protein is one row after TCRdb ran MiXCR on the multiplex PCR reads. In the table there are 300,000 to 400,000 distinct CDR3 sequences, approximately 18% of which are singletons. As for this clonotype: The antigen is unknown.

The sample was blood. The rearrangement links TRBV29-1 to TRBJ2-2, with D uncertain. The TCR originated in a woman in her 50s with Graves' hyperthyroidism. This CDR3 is CSVGGVRTGELFF. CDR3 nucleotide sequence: TGCAGCGTTGGAGGTGTCCGGACCGGGGAGCTGTTTTTT.